These 15 T cell receptor beta chains were all obtained from the same sample, sequenced in a study of regulatory T cells in long-lasting Graves disease. Indicated time point: persistent/refractory GD, antithyroid drugs over 5 years with positive TRAb. Scientists built the TCR library using RNA that was extracted from PBMCs. The TCR beta library used iRepertoire HTBI primers with Arm-PCR amplification of CDR3. Using its own MiXCR run on the multiplex PCR reads, TCRdb lists one record per CDR3 protein. The table shows 400,000 to 500,000 distinct CDR3 sequences, with around a fifth occurring only once. The source was peripheral blood mononuclear cells (PBMCs), collected when the disease was refractory, from a patient treated with antithyroid drugs. These receptors were taken from a female donor with Graves disease.

The sample holds many counts of this clonotype. The rearrangement uses TRBV28 and TRBJ2-5; no definite D call. Germline CDR1 reads MDHEN; CDR2 reads SYDVKM. This CDR3 is built from 15 residues. Trimming pared 3 bases from V and 5 bases from J, leaving 16 bases between. The CDR3 here is CASSFGPDSGETQYF. As DNA, the CDR3 is TGTGCCAGCAGTTTTGGCCCGGATAGTGGCGAGACCCAGTACTTC.

Many counts were recorded for this clonotype. The V call is TRBV5-6, the J call TRBJ1-2; TRBD1 matches at 8 bases. Looked up from germline, CDR1 is SGHDT and CDR2 is YYEEEE. This CDR3 spans 15 amino acids. The V segment lost 1 base and the J segment 2 bases; nucleotides outside the gene matches: 4. In DNA form, the CDR3 reads TGTGCCAGCAGCTTGAGGGACAGGCCCAACTATGGCTACACCTTC. As protein: CASSLRDRPNYGYTF.

The chain joins TRBV10-3 to TRBJ2-7; 9 bases match TRBD2. V lost 0 bases and J lost 3; bases outside the gene matches: 0. The CDR3 is 14 amino acids. Germline V gene sequence: CDR1 ENHRY, CDR2 SYGVKD. CDR3 DNA: TGTGCCATCAGTGAGTCGACTAGCGGCTACGAGCAGTACTTC. It specifies CAISESTSGYEQYF.

The sample holds many counts of this clonotype. This chain joins TRBV12-3 or TRBV12-4 and TRBJ1-2, with D possibly TRBD1 on 6 matching bases. This CDR3 region has 15 residues. Trimming removed 6 bases from V and 7 bases from J, with 21 bases in between. CDR3 loop: CASSPLVGGLIGYTF. For the CDR3, the DNA is TGTGCCAGCAGCCCCTTGGTCGGGGGGCTAATTGGCTACACCTTC.

This clonotype was counted many times. This chain links TRBV3-1 with TRBJ1-1, with a tentative D call TRBD1 (6 bases). Looked up from germline, CDR1 is LGHDT and CDR2 is YNNKEL (reference sequence). This CDR3 has 12 amino acids. Trimming took off 3 bases at V and 7 bases at J, with 9 bases between the two ends. DNA of the CDR3: TGTGCCAGCAGCCAGCCACAGGGTGAAGCTTTCTTT. This sequence encodes CASSQPQGEAFF.

A few counts support this clonotype. The V gene is TRBV6-5, the J gene TRBJ2-2; the match to TRBD1 covers 7 bases. This CDR3 is built from 18 residues. J was trimmed by 5 bases and V by 2 bases; bases with no gene match: 14. CDR1 and CDR2 (germline): MNHEY, SVGAGI. CDR3 nucleotides: TGTGCCAGCAGTTACCAAACCCCGCTGACAGGGTCGACCGGGGAGCTGTTTTTT. This sequence encodes CASSYQTPLTGSTGELFF.

The chain is built from TRBV29-1 and TRBJ2-7; D unresolved. The CDR3 covers 10 residues. In germline, CDR1 is SQVTM, CDR2 ANQGSEA. Trimming cost V 5 bases and J 2 bases, with 4 bases left between them. The CDR3 DNA is TGCAGCGTTTACGCCTACGAGCAGTACTTC. Its translation: CSVYAYEQYF.

This clonotype was observed many times. For the CDR3, the DNA is TGTGCCAGTTTGAAGAACACTGAAGCTTTCTTT. Translating gives CASLKNTEAFF. The genes are TRBV6-1 and TRBJ1-1, with D unclear. The germline V gene has CDR1 MNHNS and CDR2 SASEGT. This CDR3 region has 11 residues. V lost 9 bases and J 1 base, leaving 6 bases between the germline ends.

This clonotype was observed a few times. The chain employs TRBV27 and TRBJ1-4; D remains unclear. The CDR3 consists of 12 residues. V was cut by 6 bases and J by 8 bases, with 10 bases left in between. Looked up from germline, CDR1 is MNHEY and CDR2 is SMNVEV (reference sequence). CDR3 region: CASSLYGEKLFF. CDR3 nucleotide sequence: TGTGCCAGCAGCTTGTACGGAGAAAAACTGTTTTTT.

A few counts support this clonotype. The V gene is TRBV6-2 or TRBV6-3, the J gene TRBJ1-1, with D tentatively TRBD1 (6 bases). Germline V lookup: CDR1 MNHEY, CDR2 SVGEGT. V was trimmed by 0 bases and J by 2 bases, leaving 19 bases between them. There are 18 residues in the CDR3. The CDR3 protein is CASSYSVFAGDLNTEAFF. The CDR3 coding sequence is TGTGCCAGCAGTTACTCGGTCTTTGCAGGGGACCTTAACACTGAAGCTTTCTTT.

The chain links TRBV6-1 to TRBJ2-3, with D possibly matching TRBD2 (5 bases). CDR1 and CDR2 (germline): MNHNS, SASEGT. This CDR3 has 13 residues. Between the trimmed V and J ends, which lost 6 bases and 4 bases, there was a span of 11 bases. CDR3 sequence: CASRREKADTQYF. CDR3 nucleotides: TGTGCCAGCAGGAGGGAAAAGGCAGATACGCAGTATTTT.

This clonotype was seen once. The chain recombines TRBV27 with TRBJ2-7; D gene uncertain. The CDR3 consists of 11 residues. Germline V gives CDR1 MNHEY, CDR2 SMNVEV (reference sequence). The V end lost 7 bases, the J end lost 0 bases, and 4 bases lay between the germline ends. The CDR3 DNA reads TGTGCCAGCAATCTCTCCTACGAGCAGTACTTC. This sequence encodes CASNLSYEQYF.

The CDR3 spells CASSLTVSPYEQYF. In DNA form, the CDR3 reads TGTGCCAGCAGCTTAACAGTCAGTCCCTACGAGCAGTACTTC. The V call is TRBV13, the J call TRBJ2-7; D is undetermined. The V gene's germline CDR1 is PRHDT and CDR2 FYEKMQ (reference sequence). With 2 bases removed from V and 2 bases from J, the gap between germline ends came to 10 bases. The length of the CDR3 is 14 residues.

This clonotype was detected a few times. This chain connects TRBV29-1 to TRBJ1-1; 7 bases agree with TRBD1. From germline, CDR1 is SQVTM and CDR2 ANQGSEA. The V segment lost 3 bases and the J segment 0 bases; nucleotides outside the gene matches: 1. The CDR3 runs 13 residues. CDR3 in DNA: TGCAGCGTTGATACAGGGGTGAACACTGAAGCTTTCTTT. Protein sequence: CSVDTGVNTEAFF. Based on the CDR3 plus reference TRBV29-1 and TRBJ1-1, the full variable domain is SAVISQKPSRDICQRGTSLTIQCQVDSQVTMMFWYRQQPGQSLTLIATANQGSEATYESGFVIDKFPISRPNLTFSTLTVSNMSPEDSSIYLCSVDTGVNTEAFFGQGTRLTVV.

This sequence joins TRBV19 and TRBJ2-7, with D possibly TRBD1 on 5 matching bases. The CDR3 runs 14 residues. V lost 7 bases to trimming and J lost 0 bases, with 13 bases between them. Germline lookup yields CDR1 LNHDA and CDR2 SQIVND (reference sequence). Here the CDR3 reads CASTPGRASYEQYF. The DNA for the CDR3 is TGTGCCAGTACCCCGGGCAGGGCCTCCTACGAGCAGTACTTC. Filled out from reference TRBV19 and TRBJ2-7, the complete variable domain reads DGGITQSPKYLFRKEGQNVTLSCEQNLNHDAMYWYRQDPGQGLRLIYYSQIVNDFQKGDIAEGYSVSREKKESFPLTVTSAQKNPTAFYLCASTPGRASYEQYFGPGTRLTVT.